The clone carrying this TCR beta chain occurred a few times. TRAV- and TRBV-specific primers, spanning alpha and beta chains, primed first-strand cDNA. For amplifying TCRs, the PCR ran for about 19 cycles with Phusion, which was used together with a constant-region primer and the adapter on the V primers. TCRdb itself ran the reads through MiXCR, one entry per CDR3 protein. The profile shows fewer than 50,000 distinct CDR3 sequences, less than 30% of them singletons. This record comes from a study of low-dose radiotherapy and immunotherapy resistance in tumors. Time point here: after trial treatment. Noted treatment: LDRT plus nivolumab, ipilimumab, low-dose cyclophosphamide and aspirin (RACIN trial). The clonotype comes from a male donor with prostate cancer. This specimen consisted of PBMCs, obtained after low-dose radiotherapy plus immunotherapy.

CDR3 nucleotides: TGCAGCGTTGCCCTCTCCGGAGGGGGCGTTGAAGCTTTCTTT. Encoded protein: CSVALSGGGVEAFF. This sequence joins TRBV29-1 and TRBJ1-1; 7 bases agree with TRBD1. CDR1 is SQVTM and CDR2 is ANQGSEA in the germline V gene. This CDR3 spans 14 amino acids. The V gene end was trimmed by 4 bases and the J gene end by 7 bases; junction bases not matched to a gene: 12.